The following is a TCR beta chain sequence with its context. Seattle's cohort entered during active infection and was followed longitudinally. The sample comes from a study of blood T cell repertoires in COVID-19. Study in general: T cells, B-cell-depleted T cells, or PBMCs provided the cDNA or gDNA that served as material.

Produced via immunoSEQ multiplex PCR; TCRdb's table is partial and in-frame only. The sample records around 61,000 clones, about 91% being singletons. Trimming removed 3 bases from V and 0 bases from J; junction bases left unmatched: 4. This CDR3 comprises 15 residues. CDR1 and CDR2 (germline): SQVTM, ANQGSEA. The origin of this receptor is a woman in her sixties or seventies with COVID-19, enrolled during active disease. The sample consisted of peripheral blood. The V gene is TRBV29-1, the J gene TRBJ2-2, with TRBD2 matching over 7 bases. CDR3 sequence (DNA): TGCAGCGTTGATCAGGGAGGGTCGAACACCGGGGAGCTGTTTTTT. As protein: CSVDQGGSNTGELFF.